A single sample gave rise to the 25 T cell receptor beta chains below, sequenced in a study of blood T cell repertoires in COVID-19. Here immunoSEQ multiplex PCR was the method, and the copy in TCRdb shows in-frame clones only, minus some. The sample carries some 170,000 clones, roughly 90% recorded once. Specimen: PBMCs or T cells enriched from blood (not recorded which). The receptors originated from a human donor with acute COVID-19. The donor label of this sample is uncertain.

The chain has TRBV30 and TRBJ1-2, with 7 positions matching TRBD1. The ends lost 0 bases at V and 2 bases at J; junction bases unmatched: 9. CDR3 length: 16 residues. Germline-derived CDR1 and CDR2 are GTSNPN and SVGIG (reference sequence). The CDR3 DNA follows: TGTGCCTGGAGTGTAGGGAAGGGGGCGTTGAACTATGGCTACACCTTC. Protein product: CAWSVGKGALNYGYTF.

The V call is TRBV6-2 or TRBV6-3, the J call TRBJ2-7; D may be TRBD2 (6 bases). CDR1 is MNHEY, CDR2 SVGEGT, per germline. This CDR3 has 18 amino acids. Trimming stripped 6 bases from V and 4 bases from J, with 28 bases between. Written as DNA, the CDR3 is TGTGCCAGCAGCCTCCCCGGCCTCGGGCGCGGGAATTCTTACGAGCAGTACTTC. Translated, it gives CASSLPGLGRGNSYEQYF.

This clone has just a few counts. The V call is TRBV24-1, the J call TRBJ1-2; D perhaps matches TRBD1 (6 bases). Trimming left V 3 bases short and J 3 bases short, with 7 bases between. The germline gives CDR1 KGHDR, CDR2 SFDVKD. The CDR3 spans 13 residues. CDR3 protein: CATSDPGDYGYTF. CDR3 nucleotide sequence: TGTGCCACCAGTGATCCAGGGGACTATGGCTACACCTTC.

This rearrangement joins TRBV7-9 to TRBJ2-3, with TRBD1 identical over 8 bases. CDR1 is SEHNR, CDR2 FQNEAQ, per germline (reference sequence). This CDR3 comprises 18 residues. Trimming took 4 bases from V and 2 from J; bases not matched to a gene: 14. CDR3 DNA: TGTGCCAGCAGCTCGGCCCTCGACAGGGGACACCTCACAGATACGCAGTATTTT. Protein sequence: CASSSALDRGHLTDTQYF.

This sequence joins TRBV6-5 and TRBJ1-2; no clear D. Germline V gene lookup returns CDR1 MNHEY and CDR2 SVGAGI. The ends were cut back, 0 bases at V and 7 bases at J, with 12 bases in the middle. The CDR3 length is 14 residues. The CDR3 protein is CASSYSAGLSGYTF. The CDR3 nucleotides are TGTGCCAGCAGTTACTCCGCGGGGTTGAGTGGCTACACCTTC.

The CDR3 region is CAWSGGGGIQETQYF. CDR3 sequence (DNA): TGTGCCTGGAGTGGGGGCGGGGGGATCCAAGAGACCCAGTACTTC. The genes are TRBV30 and TRBJ2-5; 8 bases line up with TRBD2. The germline V gene encodes CDR1 GTSNPN and CDR2 SVGIG (reference sequence). V was clipped by 1 base and J by 1 base; unmatched bases: 5. CDR3 length: 15 amino acids.

This rearrangement joins TRBV5-8 to TRBJ1-1; 10 bases match TRBD1. CDR1 and CDR2 (germline): SGHTS, YDEGEE. The CDR3 runs to 15 residues. V lost 0 bases, J lost 5 bases, and 4 bases stayed unmatched. CDR3 DNA sequence: TGTGCCAGCAGCTTGGGGACAGGGGGTCGTACTGAAGCTTTCTTT. This translates into CASSLGTGGRTEAFF.

This clone is a singleton in its sample. J is TRBJ1-1 and V is TRBV2, with D unresolved. The length of the CDR3 is 15 residues. Germline V lookup: CDR1 SNHLY, CDR2 FYNNEI. Trimming shortened V by 4 bases and J by 1 base, and 13 bases separated the two germline ends. The DNA of the CDR3 is TGTGCCAGCAGTGCTACGACGGAGGCGAACACTGAAGCTTTCTTT. As protein: CASSATTEANTEAFF.

The rearrangement links TRBV18 to TRBJ1-2; unclear D gene. Deletions cut 6 bases from V and 7 bases from J, with 18 bases between. From germline, CDR1 is KGHSH and CDR2 LQKENI. CDR3 size: 14 residues. CDR3 in DNA: TGTGCCAGCTCCCGGGGAACAGAACGAGTTGGCTACACCTTC. Amino acids: CASSRGTERVGYTF.

The chain has TRBV7-6 and TRBJ2-2; 8 bases match TRBD1. Germline lookup yields CDR1 SGHVS and CDR2 FNYEAQ. V shed 5 bases, J shed 5 bases, and the junction held 7 bases outside the gene matches. The CDR3 is 15 residues long. The CDR3 protein is CASSLGQGGTGELFF. CDR3 coding DNA: TGTGCCAGCAGCCTCGGACAGGGAGGAACCGGGGAGCTGTTTTTT.

This chain joins TRBV19 and TRBJ2-7; D not resolved. The ends were cut back, 1 base at V and 0 bases at J, with 10 bases in the middle. Germline CDR1 is LNHDA and CDR2 is SQIVND (reference sequence). The CDR3 runs to 15 residues. This CDR3 reads CASSIVGANSYEQYF. The CDR3 bases are TGTGCCAGTAGTATAGTGGGCGCCAACTCCTACGAGCAGTACTTC.

This clone was seen a few times. The chain links TRBV19 to TRBJ1-3; D is perhaps TRBD1 (6 bases). From germline, CDR1 is LNHDA and CDR2 SQIVND (reference sequence). Between the trimmed V and J ends, which lost 9 bases and 7 bases, there was a span of 19 bases. There are 14 residues in the CDR3. CDR3 coding DNA: TGTGCCAGCGCCCCGGACAGAGTGGTTAACACCATATATTTT. Its translation: CASAPDRVVNTIYF.

The chain uses TRBV7-2 and TRBJ2-1; 11 bases align to TRBD2. The CDR3 consists of 15 residues. Germline V gene data show CDR1 as SGHTA and CDR2 as FQGNSA. V shed 3 bases and J 14 bases; nucleotides not matched to a gene: 12. The CDR3 DNA reads as TGTGCCAGCAGCTTTGCTAGCGGGGGGCCCGGGTGGAAGTTCTTC. It specifies CASSFASGGPGWKFF.

The chain couples TRBV5-4 to TRBJ1-1; no clear D. CDR3 size: 13 residues. Trimming cost V 0 bases and J 1 base, with 4 bases left between them. Germline CDR1 SGHNT, CDR2 YYREEE (reference sequence). The CDR3 nucleotides read TGTGCCAGCAGCTTGGACAAGAACACTGAAGCTTTCTTT. Translating it yields CASSLDKNTEAFF.

This CDR3 reads CASSYLQGQEQYF. The CDR3 bases are TGTGCCAGCAGTTACTTACAGGGTCAGGAGCAGTACTTC. This chain connects TRBV6-5 to TRBJ2-7; D may be TRBD1 (6 bases). From germline, CDR1 is MNHEY and CDR2 SVGAGI. The CDR3 contains 13 residues. Trimming left V 1 base short and J 7 bases short, with 11 bases between.

J is TRBJ1-2 and V is TRBV5-1; 8 bases are shared with TRBD1. V was pared by 6 bases and J by 6 bases, with 16 bases of the junction left unmatched. The CDR3 covers 16 residues. Germline loops: CDR1 SGHRS, CDR2 YFSETQ. The CDR3 protein is CASMTGTGPQGDGYTF. As DNA, the CDR3 is TGCGCCAGCATGACCGGGACAGGCCCCCAAGGGGATGGCTACACCTTC.

V and J are TRBV27 and TRBJ2-7, with 7 bases matching TRBD2. The germline V gene encodes CDR1 MNHEY and CDR2 SMNVEV (reference sequence). The ends lost 4 bases at V and 3 bases at J; junction bases unmatched: 6. The CDR3 is made up of 14 amino acids. The CDR3 protein is CASSWGREYYEQYF. Here the CDR3 DNA reads TGTGCCAGCAGTTGGGGGAGGGAGTACTACGAGCAGTACTTC.

The V and J genes are TRBV7-3 and TRBJ2-7, with TRBD1 as a possible D gene (5 bases). V was clipped by 0 bases and J by 3 bases, with 9 bases between them. CDR1 and CDR2 (germline): SGHTA, FQGTGA. The CDR3 has 14 residues. This CDR3 reads CASSLTGGHYEQYF. For the CDR3, the DNA is TGTGCCAGCAGCTTAACTGGCGGACACTACGAGCAGTACTTC.

The chain is built from TRBV4-3 and TRBJ2-5, with D uncertain. V shed 0 bases and J shed 4 bases, with 9 bases lying between them. This CDR3 has 14 residues. In germline, CDR1 is LGHNA, CDR2 YSLEER. The CDR3 protein is CASSQDEHRETQYF. Written as DNA, the CDR3 is TGCGCCAGCAGCCAAGATGAGCATCGAGAGACCCAGTACTTC.

V usage is TRBV30 and J usage is TRBJ1-5; a weak D match, TRBD1 (6 bases). Germline CDR1 and CDR2: GTSNPN and SVGIG (reference sequence). Trimming removed 0 bases from V and 6 bases from J, with 12 bases in between. The CDR3 runs to 14 residues. The CDR3 DNA follows: TGTGCCTGGAGTGTACAAAACAGGGCTCAGCCCCAGCATTTT. Translated, it gives CAWSVQNRAQPQHF.

V gene TRBV6-5 combines with J gene TRBJ2-5; 16 bases fit TRBD2. Trimming cost V 4 bases and J 5 bases; bases outside gene matches: 4. CDR3 size: 16 residues. Germline V lookup: CDR1 MNHEY, CDR2 SVGAGI. The CDR3 DNA is TGTGCCAGCAGTTTCCTGGGACTAGCGGGGGGGGAGACCCAGTACTTC. It encodes CASSFLGLAGGETQYF.

The chain couples TRBV19 to TRBJ2-4, with TRBD1 matching 8 bases. Trimming took 1 base from V and 7 from J; bases not matched to a gene: 12. Germline V gene lookup returns CDR1 LNHDA and CDR2 SQIVND (reference sequence). This CDR3 is 17 amino acids long. The CDR3 spells CASSIGQGIDLGNIQYF. The CDR3 DNA reads as TGTGCCAGTAGTATAGGACAGGGGATTGATCTGGGGAACATTCAGTACTTC.

J is TRBJ2-7 and V is TRBV6-6; possibly TRBD2 for D (5 bases). Germline V gene data show CDR1 as MNHNY and CDR2 as SVGAGI (reference sequence). CDR3 length: 13 amino acids. Trimming left V 6 bases short and J 3 bases short, with 12 bases between. The CDR3 spells CASRTAEYYEQYF. In nucleotides, the CDR3 is TGTGCCAGCAGAACAGCGGAGTACTACGAGCAGTACTTC.

V usage is TRBV7-2 and J usage is TRBJ2-3; 8 bases are shared with TRBD1. Germline loops: CDR1 SGHTA, CDR2 FQGNSA. CDR3 length: 13 amino acids. V shed 9 bases, J shed 6 bases, and the junction held 8 bases outside the gene matches. In DNA, the CDR3 is TGTGCCAGTTTAGCAGGGGGCATCGATACGCAGTATTTT. Encoded protein: CASLAGGIDTQYF.

This sequence joins TRBV19 and TRBJ1-1; D remains unclear. Germline V gives CDR1 LNHDA, CDR2 SQIVND (reference sequence). The CDR3 spans 13 residues. Trimming removed 3 bases at V and 3 bases at J, with 8 bases between. DNA for the CDR3: TGTGCCAGTAGTATGGAACAGCACACTGAAGCTTTCTTT. It codes for CASSMEQHTEAFF.